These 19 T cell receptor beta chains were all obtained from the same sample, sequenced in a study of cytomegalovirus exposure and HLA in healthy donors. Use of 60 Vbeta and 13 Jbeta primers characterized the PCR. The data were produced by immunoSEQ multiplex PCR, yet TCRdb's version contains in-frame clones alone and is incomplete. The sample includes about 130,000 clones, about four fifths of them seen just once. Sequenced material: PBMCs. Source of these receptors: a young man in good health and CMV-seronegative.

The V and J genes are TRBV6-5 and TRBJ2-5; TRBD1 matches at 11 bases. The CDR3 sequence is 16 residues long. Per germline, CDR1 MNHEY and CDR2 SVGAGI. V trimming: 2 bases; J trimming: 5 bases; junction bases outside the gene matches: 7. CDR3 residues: CASSYRDRGVWETQYF. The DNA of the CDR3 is TGTGCCAGCAGTTACCGGGACAGGGGGGTTTGGGAGACCCAGTACTTC.

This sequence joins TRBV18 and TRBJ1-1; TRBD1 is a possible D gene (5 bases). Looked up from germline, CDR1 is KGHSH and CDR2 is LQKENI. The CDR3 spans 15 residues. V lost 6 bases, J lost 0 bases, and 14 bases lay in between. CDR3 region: CASSPTDSMNTEAFF. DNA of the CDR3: TGTGCCAGCTCCCCCACCGACAGCATGAACACTGAAGCTTTCTTT.

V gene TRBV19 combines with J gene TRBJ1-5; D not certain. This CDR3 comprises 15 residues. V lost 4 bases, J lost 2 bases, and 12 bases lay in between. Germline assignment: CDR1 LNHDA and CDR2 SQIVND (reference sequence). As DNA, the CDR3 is TGTGCCAGTAGTACTGAGCCGGGTGGCAATCAGCCCCAGCATTTT. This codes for CASSTEPGGNQPQHF. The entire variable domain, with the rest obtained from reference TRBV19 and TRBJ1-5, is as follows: DGGITQSPKYLFRKEGQNVTLSCEQNLNHDAMYWYRQDPGQGLRLIYYSQIVNDFQKGDIAEGYSVSREKKESFPLTVTSAQKNPTAFYLCASSTEPGGNQPQHFGDGTRLSIL.

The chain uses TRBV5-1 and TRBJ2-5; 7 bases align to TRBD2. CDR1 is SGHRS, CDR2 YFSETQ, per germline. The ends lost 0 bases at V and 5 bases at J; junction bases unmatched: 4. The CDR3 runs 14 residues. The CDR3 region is CASSLAGEGETQYF. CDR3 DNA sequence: TGCGCCAGCAGCTTGGCGGGGGAGGGGGAGACCCAGTACTTC.

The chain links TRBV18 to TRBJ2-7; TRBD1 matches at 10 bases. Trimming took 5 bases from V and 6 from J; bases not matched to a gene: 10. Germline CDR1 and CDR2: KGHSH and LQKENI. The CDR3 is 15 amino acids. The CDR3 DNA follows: TGTGCCAGCTCAGCCGGGACAGGGGTAGGTCGCGAGCAGTACTTC. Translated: CASSAGTGVGREQYF.

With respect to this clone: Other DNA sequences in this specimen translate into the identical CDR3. Here the CDR3 reads CASSTDRNTEAFF. The CDR3 bases are TGTGCCAGCTCGACCGACAGGAACACTGAAGCTTTCTTT. The chain carries TRBV18 and TRBJ1-1; possible D gene TRBD1, 5 bases. This CDR3 spans 13 amino acids. In germline, CDR1 is KGHSH, CDR2 LQKENI. V lost 6 bases, J lost 1 base, and 9 bases lay in between.

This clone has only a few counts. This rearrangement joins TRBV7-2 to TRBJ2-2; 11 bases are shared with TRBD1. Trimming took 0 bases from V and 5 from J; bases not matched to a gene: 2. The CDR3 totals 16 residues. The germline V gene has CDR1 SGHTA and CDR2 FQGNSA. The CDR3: CASSLAGTGGTGELFF. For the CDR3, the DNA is TGTGCCAGCAGCTTAGCCGGGACAGGGGGAACCGGGGAGCTGTTTTTT.

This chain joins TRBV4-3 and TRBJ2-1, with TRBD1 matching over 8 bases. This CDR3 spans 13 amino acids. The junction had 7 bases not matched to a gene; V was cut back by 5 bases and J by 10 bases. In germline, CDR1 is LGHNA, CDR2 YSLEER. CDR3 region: CASSSTGVSEQFF. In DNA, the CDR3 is TGCGCCAGCAGCTCGACAGGGGTATCCGAGCAGTTCTTC.

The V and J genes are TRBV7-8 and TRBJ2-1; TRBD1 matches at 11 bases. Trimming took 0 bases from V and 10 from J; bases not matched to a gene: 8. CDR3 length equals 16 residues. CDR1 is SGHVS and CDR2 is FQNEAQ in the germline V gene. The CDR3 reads CASSLAGRDRGKEQFF. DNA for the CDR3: TGTGCCAGCAGCTTAGCGGGCCGGGACAGGGGGAAGGAGCAGTTCTTC.

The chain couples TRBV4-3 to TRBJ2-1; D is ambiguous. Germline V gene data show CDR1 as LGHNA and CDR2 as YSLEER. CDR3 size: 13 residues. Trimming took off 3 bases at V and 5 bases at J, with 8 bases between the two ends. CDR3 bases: TGCGCCAGCAGCCACAACAGTAACAATGAGCAGTTCTTC. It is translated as CASSHNSNNEQFF.

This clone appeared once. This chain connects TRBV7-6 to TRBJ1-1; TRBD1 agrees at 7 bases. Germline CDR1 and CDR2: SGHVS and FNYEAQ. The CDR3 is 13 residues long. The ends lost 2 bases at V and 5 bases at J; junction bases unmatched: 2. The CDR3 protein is CASSLLQGTEAFF. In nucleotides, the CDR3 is TGTGCCAGCAGCTTATTACAGGGGACTGAAGCTTTCTTT.

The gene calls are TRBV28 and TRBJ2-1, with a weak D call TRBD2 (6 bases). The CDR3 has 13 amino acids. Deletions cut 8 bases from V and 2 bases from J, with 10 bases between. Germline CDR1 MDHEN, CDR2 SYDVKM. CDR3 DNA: TGTGCCAGCCGGGAGAGTACCTACAATGAGCAGTTCTTC. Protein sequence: CASRESTYNEQFF. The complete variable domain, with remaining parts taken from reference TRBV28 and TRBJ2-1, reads DVKVTQSSRYLVKRTGEKVFLECVQDMDHENMFWYRQDPGLGLRLIYFSYDVKMKEKGDIPEGYSVSREKKERFSLILESASTNQTSMYLCASRESTYNEQFFGPGTRLTVL.

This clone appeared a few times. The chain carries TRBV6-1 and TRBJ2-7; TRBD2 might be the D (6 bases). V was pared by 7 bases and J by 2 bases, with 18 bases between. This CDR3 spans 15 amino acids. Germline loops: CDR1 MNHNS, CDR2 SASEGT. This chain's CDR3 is CASTERLAVTYEQYF. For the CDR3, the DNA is TGTGCCAGCACCGAGAGATTAGCGGTAACCTACGAGCAGTACTTC.

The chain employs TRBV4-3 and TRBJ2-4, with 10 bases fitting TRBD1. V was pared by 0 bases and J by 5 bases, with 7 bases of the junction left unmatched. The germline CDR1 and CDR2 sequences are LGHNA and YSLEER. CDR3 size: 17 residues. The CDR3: CASSQELVGTGENIQYF. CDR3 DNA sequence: TGCGCCAGCAGCCAAGAGTTAGTCGGGACAGGGGAAAACATTCAGTACTTC.

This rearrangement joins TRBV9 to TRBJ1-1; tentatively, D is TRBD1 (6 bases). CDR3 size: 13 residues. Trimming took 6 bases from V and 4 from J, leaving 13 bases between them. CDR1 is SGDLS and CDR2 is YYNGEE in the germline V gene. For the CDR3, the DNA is TGTGCCAGCAATAATGGGGGCGGCACTGAAGCTTTCTTT. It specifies CASNNGGGTEAFF.

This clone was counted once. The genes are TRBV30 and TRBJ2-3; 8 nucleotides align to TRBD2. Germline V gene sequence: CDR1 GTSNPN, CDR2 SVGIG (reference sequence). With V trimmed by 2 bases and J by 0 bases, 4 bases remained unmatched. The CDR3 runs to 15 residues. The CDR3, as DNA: TGTGCCTGGAGTACTAGCGGCCTAAGCACAGATACGCAGTATTTT. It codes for CAWSTSGLSTDTQYF.

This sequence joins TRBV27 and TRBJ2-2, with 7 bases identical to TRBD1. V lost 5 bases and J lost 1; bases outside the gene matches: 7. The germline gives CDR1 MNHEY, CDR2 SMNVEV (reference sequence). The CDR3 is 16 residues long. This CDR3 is CASSHSTGLNTGELFF. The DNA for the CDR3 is TGTGCCAGCAGTCATTCGACAGGGCTGAACACCGGGGAGCTGTTTTTT.

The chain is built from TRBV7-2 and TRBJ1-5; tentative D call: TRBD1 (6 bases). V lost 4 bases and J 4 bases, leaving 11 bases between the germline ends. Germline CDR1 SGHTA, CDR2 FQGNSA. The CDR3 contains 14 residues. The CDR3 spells CASSSRGGNQPQHF. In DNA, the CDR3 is TGTGCCAGCAGCTCAAGGGGGGGAAATCAGCCCCAGCATTTT.

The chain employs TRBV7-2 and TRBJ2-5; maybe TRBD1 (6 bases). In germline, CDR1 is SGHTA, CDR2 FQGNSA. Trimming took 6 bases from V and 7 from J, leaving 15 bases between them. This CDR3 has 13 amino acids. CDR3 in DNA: TGTGCCAGCAGTCCGGACAGATTTGGGACCCAGTACTTC. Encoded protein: CASSPDRFGTQYF.